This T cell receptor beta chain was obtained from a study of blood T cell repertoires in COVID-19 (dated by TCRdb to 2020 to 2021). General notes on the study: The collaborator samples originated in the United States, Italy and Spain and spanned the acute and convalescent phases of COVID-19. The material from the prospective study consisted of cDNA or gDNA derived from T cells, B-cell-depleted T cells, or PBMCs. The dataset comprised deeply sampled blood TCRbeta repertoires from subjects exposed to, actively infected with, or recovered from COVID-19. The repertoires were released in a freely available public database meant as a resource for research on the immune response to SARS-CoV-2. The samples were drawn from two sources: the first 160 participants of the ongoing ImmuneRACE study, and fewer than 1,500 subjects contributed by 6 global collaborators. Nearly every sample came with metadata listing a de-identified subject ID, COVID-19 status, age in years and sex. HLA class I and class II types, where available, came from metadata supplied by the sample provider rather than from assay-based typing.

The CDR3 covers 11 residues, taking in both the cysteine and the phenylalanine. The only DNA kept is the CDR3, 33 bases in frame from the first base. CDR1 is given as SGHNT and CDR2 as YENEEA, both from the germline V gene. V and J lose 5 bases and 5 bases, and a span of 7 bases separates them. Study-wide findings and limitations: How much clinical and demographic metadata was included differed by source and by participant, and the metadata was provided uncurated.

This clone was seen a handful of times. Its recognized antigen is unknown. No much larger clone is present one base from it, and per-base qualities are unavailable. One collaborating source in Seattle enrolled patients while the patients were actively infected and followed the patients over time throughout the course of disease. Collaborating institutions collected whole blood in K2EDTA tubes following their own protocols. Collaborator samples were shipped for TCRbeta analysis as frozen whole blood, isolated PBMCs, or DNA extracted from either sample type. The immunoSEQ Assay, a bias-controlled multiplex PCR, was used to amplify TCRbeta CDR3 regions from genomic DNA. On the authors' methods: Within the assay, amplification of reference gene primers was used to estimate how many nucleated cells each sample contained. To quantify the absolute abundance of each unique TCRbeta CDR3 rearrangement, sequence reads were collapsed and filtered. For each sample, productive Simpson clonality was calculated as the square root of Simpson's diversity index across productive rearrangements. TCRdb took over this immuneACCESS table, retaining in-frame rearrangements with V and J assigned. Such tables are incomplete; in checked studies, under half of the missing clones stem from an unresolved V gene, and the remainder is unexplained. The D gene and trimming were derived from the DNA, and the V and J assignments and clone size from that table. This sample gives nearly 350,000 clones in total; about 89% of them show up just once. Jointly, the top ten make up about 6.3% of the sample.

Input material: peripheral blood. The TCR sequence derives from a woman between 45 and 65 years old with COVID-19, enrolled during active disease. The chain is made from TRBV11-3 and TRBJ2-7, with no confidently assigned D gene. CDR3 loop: CASSVSHEQYF. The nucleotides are TGTGCCAGCAGCGTTAGCCACGAGCAGTACTTC.